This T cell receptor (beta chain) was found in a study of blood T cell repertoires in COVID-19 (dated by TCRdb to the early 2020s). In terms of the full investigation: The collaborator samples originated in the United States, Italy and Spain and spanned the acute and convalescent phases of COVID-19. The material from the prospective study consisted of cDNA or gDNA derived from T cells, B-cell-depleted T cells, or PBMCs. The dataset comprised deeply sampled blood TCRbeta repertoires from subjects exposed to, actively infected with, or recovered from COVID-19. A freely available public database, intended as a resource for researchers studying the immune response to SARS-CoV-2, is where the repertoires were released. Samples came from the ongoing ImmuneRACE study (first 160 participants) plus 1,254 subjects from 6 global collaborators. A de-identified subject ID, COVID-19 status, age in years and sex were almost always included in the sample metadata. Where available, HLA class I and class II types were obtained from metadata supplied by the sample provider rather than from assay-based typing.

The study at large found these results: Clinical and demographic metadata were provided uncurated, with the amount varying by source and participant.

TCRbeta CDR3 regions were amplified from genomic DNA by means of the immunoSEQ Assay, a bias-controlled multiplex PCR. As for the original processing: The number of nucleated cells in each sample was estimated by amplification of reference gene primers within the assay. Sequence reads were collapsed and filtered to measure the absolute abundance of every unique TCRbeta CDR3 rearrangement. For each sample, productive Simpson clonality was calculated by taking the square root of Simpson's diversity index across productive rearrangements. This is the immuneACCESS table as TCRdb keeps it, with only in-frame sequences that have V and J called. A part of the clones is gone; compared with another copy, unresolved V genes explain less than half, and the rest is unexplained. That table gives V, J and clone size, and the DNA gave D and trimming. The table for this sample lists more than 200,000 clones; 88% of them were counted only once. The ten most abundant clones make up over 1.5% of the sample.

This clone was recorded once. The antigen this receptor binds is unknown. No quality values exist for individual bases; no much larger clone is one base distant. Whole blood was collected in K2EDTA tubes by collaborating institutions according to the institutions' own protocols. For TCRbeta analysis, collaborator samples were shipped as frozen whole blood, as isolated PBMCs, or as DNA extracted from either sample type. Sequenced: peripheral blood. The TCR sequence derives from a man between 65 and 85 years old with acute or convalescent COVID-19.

The encoded CDR3 is CASSILGGGNGANVLTF. The nucleotides are TGTGCCAGTAGTATTTTAGGAGGGGGCAATGGGGCCAACGTCCTGACTTTC. Here the chain combines TRBV19 and TRBJ2-6; TRBD1 is a weak D gene call, 7 bases matching. CDR3 length: 17 amino acids, cysteine to phenylalanine. The kept DNA is CDR3 alone, 51 bases in frame from the first base. The CDR1 and CDR2 encoded by the germline V gene (reference sequence) are LNHDA and SQIVND. V is cut by 3 bases and J by 3 bases, and the space between the germline ends is 15 bases.